Shown below are 32 T cell receptor beta chains from a single sample sequenced in a study of regulatory T cells in long-lasting Graves disease. This sample's time point: newly diagnosed GD, antithyroid drugs for less than 3 months. Scientists built the TCR library using RNA that was extracted from PBMCs. Building of the TCR beta libraries involved iRepertoire HTBI primers and Arm-PCR of CDR3 regions. TCRdb fed the multiplex PCR reads into MiXCR, producing one record per CDR3 protein. This repertoire shows around 480,000 distinct CDR3 sequences, approximately 16% found once; its top ten account for roughly 25%. The sample was also linked to a second study, of T cells in Graves' hyperthyroidism and ophthalmopathy.

Here the sequenced sample was peripheral blood mononuclear cells (PBMCs), taken at new diagnosis, from a patient treated with antithyroid drugs. These receptors were taken from a middle-aged woman with Graves disease.

The rearrangement uses TRBV28 and TRBJ2-7; D possibly corresponds to TRBD1 (6 bases). V was pared by 5 bases and J by 0 bases, with 14 bases between. The germline CDR1 and CDR2 sequences are MDHEN and SYDVKM. The length of the CDR3 is 15 residues. CDR3 loop: CASSPDSASSYEQYF. The CDR3 bases are TGTGCCAGCAGTCCGGACAGTGCCAGCTCCTACGAGCAGTACTTC.

This clonotype was found many times. This chain links TRBV30 with TRBJ2-7; a weak D match, TRBD2 (7 bases). V lost 0 bases, J lost 0 bases, and 12 bases lay in between. CDR3 length: 15 residues. Germline-derived CDR1 and CDR2 are GTSNPN and SVGIG (reference sequence). The CDR3 DNA reads as TGTGCCTGGAGTGTTGAGGGGGGGAGCTCCTACGAGCAGTACTTC. It specifies CAWSVEGGSSYEQYF. Filled out from reference TRBV30 and TRBJ2-7, the complete variable domain reads SQTIHQWPATLVQPVGSPLSLECTVEGTSNPNLYWYRQAAGRGLQLLFYSVGIGQISSEVPQNLSASRPQDRQFILSSKKLLLSDSGFYLCAWSVEGGSSYEQYFGPGTRLTVT.

This clonotype was picked up a small number of times. The chain uses TRBV7-9 and TRBJ1-3, with D possibly TRBD1 on 6 matching bases. Germline CDR1 SEHNR, CDR2 FQNEAQ (reference sequence). The CDR3 has 15 amino acids. The V end was cut by 5 bases, the J end by 0 bases, with 11 bases between. CDR3 in amino acids: CASSPADSSGNTIYF. The CDR3 DNA reads TGTGCCAGCAGCCCGGCGGACAGCTCTGGAAACACCATATATTTT.

With respect to this clonotype: A read error may be the cause here, since a much bigger clone is one base away. This sequence joins TRBV3-1 and TRBJ1-5, with D perhaps matching TRBD1 (5 bases). V was shortened by 1 base and J by 6 bases, with 13 bases between the two germline ends. Germline V lookup: CDR1 LGHDT, CDR2 YNNKEL (reference sequence). The CDR3 has 15 residues. The CDR3 DNA reads TGTGCCAGCAGCCAAGGGGGCCTTTCCAGTCAGCCCCAGCATTTT. Encoded protein: CASSQGGLSSQPQHF.

This clonotype was picked up many times. The CDR3 sequence: CASSLRQATAADTQYF. DNA of the CDR3: TGTGCCAGCAGCTTAAGACAGGCCACCGCCGCAGATACGCAGTATTTT. The V gene is TRBV7-3, the J gene TRBJ2-3; a possible D gene is TRBD1 (6 bases). This CDR3 is built from 16 residues. The ends were cut back, 1 base at V and 4 bases at J, with 15 bases in the middle. The V gene's germline CDR1 is SGHTA and CDR2 FQGTGA. The complete variable domain, with remaining parts taken from reference TRBV7-3 and TRBJ2-3, reads GAGVSQTPSNKVTEKGKYVELRCDPISGHTALYWYRQSLGQGPEFLIYFQGTGAADDSGLPNDRFFAVRPEGSVSTLKIQRTERGDSAVYLCASSLRQATAADTQYFGPGTRLTVL.

This clonotype was detected many times. The V call is TRBV5-1, the J call TRBJ2-1; 15 positions match TRBD2. Losses at the gene ends were 3 bases for V and 3 bases for J; bases not matched to a gene: 4. This CDR3 contains 17 residues. Germline CDR1 reads SGHRS; CDR2 reads YFSETQ. Here the CDR3 reads CASSSGTSGGHYNEQFF. As DNA, the CDR3 is TGCGCCAGCAGCTCCGGGACTAGCGGGGGGCACTACAATGAGCAGTTCTTC.

This clonotype appeared many times. The chain recombines TRBV12-3 or TRBV12-4 with TRBJ1-1, with D unclear. V lost 7 bases and J lost 2, with 14 bases in between. The CDR3 extends over 14 amino acids. The CDR3 DNA reads as TGTGCCAGCATCCCCGCCGAGACCAACACTGAAGCTTTCTTT. Amino acid sequence: CASIPAETNTEAFF.

This clonotype was detected many times. J is TRBJ1-1 and V is TRBV20-1; a possible D gene is TRBD1 (6 bases). The CDR3 is 14 residues long. From germline, CDR1 is DFQATT and CDR2 SNEGSKA (reference sequence). The V and J ends lost 4 bases and 1 base respectively, with 13 bases between them. CDR3 nucleotide sequence: TGCAGTGCTACAACGGACAGAAGGAACACTGAAGCTTTCTTT. Its translation: CSATTDRRNTEAFF.

In its sample, this clonotype was seen many times. This chain uses TRBV11-2 with TRBJ2-7; 11 positions agree with TRBD2. Per the germline V gene, CDR1 is SGHAT and CDR2 is FQNNGV. The CDR3 sequence is 17 residues long. V lost 2 bases, J lost 7 bases, and 13 bases stayed unmatched. CDR3 nucleotides: TGTGCCAGCAGCTTATTCACCTTAGCGGGGGGGCTCGTTGAGCAGTACTTC. It translates to CASSLFTLAGGLVEQYF.

This clonotype has ten or more counts. This chain connects TRBV6-9 to TRBJ2-1, with TRBD2 matching over 9 bases. Trimming at V came to 3 bases and at J to 7 bases, leaving 16 bases not matched to a gene. Germline V gives CDR1 MNHGY, CDR2 SVAAGI. This CDR3 spans 18 amino acids. In DNA form, the CDR3 reads TGTGCCAGCAGTTACTCATGGGGTAGCGGGGGCCCTAGAAATGAGCAGTTCTTC. It encodes CASSYSWGSGGPRNEQFF.

The sample holds many counts of this clonotype. The rearrangement joins TRBV7-6 to TRBJ2-1; D gene ambiguous. V was trimmed by 5 bases and J by 4 bases, leaving 12 bases between them. CDR3 length equals 14 residues. CDR1 and CDR2 from the germline V gene are SGHVS and FNYEAQ. The CDR3 here is CASSPYPGYNEQFF. CDR3 sequence (DNA): TGTGCCAGCAGCCCCTACCCCGGGTACAATGAGCAGTTCTTC.

This clonotype was picked up a small number of times. The genes are TRBV12-3 or TRBV12-4 and TRBJ1-6; possible D gene TRBD1, 5 bases. The CDR3 consists of 16 residues. V was cut by 0 bases and J by 9 bases, with 15 bases left in between. The CDR3 loop is CASSLAHDLQVSPLHF. The CDR3 coding sequence is TGTGCCAGCAGTTTAGCGCACGACTTACAGGTTTCACCCCTCCACTTT.

The chain has TRBV20-1 and TRBJ1-1; 7 bases agree with TRBD1. Germline V CDR1 and CDR2: DFQATT, SNEGSKA (reference sequence). Losses at the gene ends were 3 bases for V and 4 bases for J; bases not matched to a gene: 11. The CDR3 extends over 15 amino acids. CDR3 DNA: TGCAGTGCTAGGGCCGGACAGGCTTGGTTCACTGAAGCTTTCTTT. It encodes CSARAGQAWFTEAFF.

This clonotype appeared many times. V usage is TRBV27 and J usage is TRBJ1-1; 11 bases line up with TRBD1. Germline V lookup: CDR1 MNHEY, CDR2 SMNVEV (reference sequence). Trimming removed 2 bases from V and 5 bases from J; junction bases left unmatched: 10. This CDR3 is 17 amino acids long. The CDR3 sequence: CASSLGRPGQGGTEAFF. CDR3 nucleotides: TGTGCCAGCAGTTTAGGGAGACCGGGACAGGGGGGTACTGAAGCTTTCTTT.

V is TRBV9 and J is TRBJ1-1; weak D call: TRBD1 (5 bases). Germline V gene sequence: CDR1 SGDLS, CDR2 YYNGEE. Trimming removed 3 bases from V and 3 bases from J, with 15 bases in between. The CDR3 contains 15 residues. Written as DNA, the CDR3 is TGTGCCAGCAGCGGGGGAGGGGCTGCGGACACTGAAGCTTTCTTT. The encoded protein is CASSGGGAADTEAFF.

This clonotype showed up just a few times. The CDR3 DNA reads as TGTGCCAGCAGTGAACGAGGGGACACCGGGGAGCTGTTTTTT. Amino acids: CASSERGDTGELFF. The chain has TRBV6-1 and TRBJ2-2; D tentatively fits TRBD1 or TRBD2 (5 bases each). The length of the CDR3 is 14 residues. Trimming cost V 2 bases and J 3 bases, with 7 bases left between them. Germline values: CDR1 MNHNS, CDR2 SASEGT.

The chain has TRBV6-1 and TRBJ1-1, with 7 positions matching TRBD1. Germline loops: CDR1 MNHNS, CDR2 SASEGT. The CDR3 runs to 13 residues. The V and J ends lost 8 bases and 7 bases, in that order; junction bases with no gene match: 10. The CDR3 nucleotides read TGTGCCAGCCGAAGAACCGGGACAGATGAAGCTTTCTTT. As protein: CASRRTGTDEAFF.

Ten or more counts support this clonotype. V usage is TRBV3-1 and J usage is TRBJ1-5; D gene ambiguous. Germline V gene lookup returns CDR1 LGHDT and CDR2 YNNKEL (reference sequence). V lost 4 bases, J lost 4 bases, and 26 bases lay in between. The CDR3 runs 19 residues. CDR3 in DNA: TGTGCCAGCAGCCTCCTCCCCATCGGACCGGAGGGAGGGAATCAGCCCCAGCATTTT. It codes for CASSLLPIGPEGGNQPQHF. The full variable domain, with the rest looked up from reference TRBV3-1 and TRBJ1-5, is DTAVSQTPKYLVTQMGNDKSIKCEQNLGHDTMYWYKQDSKKFLKIMFSYNNKELIINETVPNRFSPKSPDKAHLNLHINSLELGDSAVYFCASSLLPIGPEGGNQPQHFGDGTRLSIL.

This clonotype was picked up many times. The CDR3 DNA is TGTGCCAGCAGGTTCGAACCTCTTAGCACAGATACGCAGTATTTT. Translating gives CASRFEPLSTDTQYF. This chain links TRBV7-2 with TRBJ2-3; D not resolved. CDR3 size: 15 residues. Germline CDR1 and CDR2: SGHTA and FQGNSA. Trimming pared 6 bases from V and 0 bases from J, leaving 13 bases between.

This clonotype showed up just a few times. The gene calls are TRBV7-8 and TRBJ2-1; 9 bases line up with TRBD1. The length of the CDR3 is 15 residues. Looked up from germline, CDR1 is SGHVS and CDR2 is FQNEAQ. V lost 1 base to trimming and J lost 8 bases; unmatched junction nucleotides: 6. The CDR3 DNA sequence: TGTGCCAGCAGCTTAGAGGACAGGGGACGGTATGAGCAGTTCTTC. It yields the protein CASSLEDRGRYEQFF. Combining the CDR3 with reference TRBV7-8 and TRBJ2-1 gives the whole variable domain GAGVSQSPRYKVAKRGQDVALRCDPISGHVSLFWYQQALGQGPEFLTYFQNEAQLDKSGLPSDRFFAERPEGSVSTLKIQRTQQEDSAVYLCASSLEDRGRYEQFFGPGTRLTVL.

This clonotype was recorded at least ten times. The V gene is TRBV2, the J gene TRBJ1-5, with D unresolved. The CDR3 extends over 11 amino acids. V was pared by 2 bases and J by 11 bases, with 7 bases between. Germline V CDR1 and CDR2: SNHLY, FYNNEI. The CDR3 spells CASSEQGSQHF. The CDR3 DNA follows: TGTGCCAGCAGTGAACAAGGTTCCCAGCATTTT.

CDR3 sequence: CASRPTRGTQYF. DNA for the CDR3: TGTGCCAGCAGGCCAACTAGGGGGACCCAGTACTTC. The chain couples TRBV25-1 to TRBJ2-5, with D tentatively TRBD1 or TRBD2 (5 bases each). The V end lost 6 bases, the J end lost 7 bases, and 12 bases lay between the germline ends. CDR1 is MGHDK and CDR2 is SYGVNS in the germline V gene. The CDR3 totals 12 residues. The whole variable domain, filled in from reference TRBV25-1 and TRBJ2-5, reads EADIYQTPRYLVIGTGKKITLECSQTMGHDKMYWYQQDPGMELHLIHYSYGVNSTEKGDLSSESTVSRIRTEHFPLTLESARPSHTSQYLCASRPTRGTQYFGPGTRLLVL.

This clonotype was recorded many times. The chain is built from TRBV28 and TRBJ1-1; D gene uncertain. The length of the CDR3 is 13 residues. CDR1 MDHEN and CDR2 SYDVKM come from the germline V gene. The V gene lost 7 bases and the J gene lost 0 bases, with 9 bases spanning the gap. As DNA, the CDR3 is TGTGCCAGCAATCCGGCCGTGAACACTGAAGCTTTCTTT. It yields the protein CASNPAVNTEAFF. Full variable domain (missing parts from reference TRBV28 and TRBJ1-1): DVKVTQSSRYLVKRTGEKVFLECVQDMDHENMFWYRQDPGLGLRLIYFSYDVKMKEKGDIPEGYSVSREKKERFSLILESASTNQTSMYLCASNPAVNTEAFFGQGTRLTVV.

Notes on this clonotype: The junction shows a germline mismatch at one end, possibly a read error. CDR3 DNA sequence: TGTGCCAGCAGCCAAGAACAGGGGACTTTCTTT. It codes for CASSQEQGTFF. This chain links TRBV4-1 with TRBJ1-1; 7 nucleotides align to TRBD1. The CDR3 totals 11 residues. From germline, CDR1 is MGHRA and CDR2 YSYEKL.

The rearrangement joins TRBV15 to TRBJ2-5, with D possibly TRBD2 on 7 matching bases. This CDR3 region has 14 residues. Germline assignment: CDR1 LNHNV and CDR2 YYDKDF (reference sequence). V lost 3 bases and J lost 1, with 9 bases in between. Here the CDR3 reads CATSRRGGQETQYF. The CDR3 DNA sequence: TGTGCCACCAGCAGGAGGGGGGGCCAAGAGACCCAGTACTTC.

The rearrangement links TRBV6-2 or TRBV6-3 to TRBJ2-7, with unresolved D. The CDR3 consists of 15 residues. Trimming removed 0 bases at V and 2 bases at J, with 11 bases between. CDR1 and CDR2 (germline): MNHEY, SVGEGT. This CDR3 reads CASSYSSTAPYEQYF. The CDR3 nucleotides are TGTGCCAGCAGTTACTCGTCGACTGCCCCCTACGAGCAGTACTTC.

This clonotype was counted at least ten times. V usage is TRBV6-5 and J usage is TRBJ1-6, with D tentatively TRBD1 (5 bases). The germline gives CDR1 MNHEY, CDR2 SVGAGI. The CDR3 is 16 amino acids. V dropped 0 bases and J dropped 9 bases, with 15 bases sitting between them. In nucleotides, the CDR3 is TGTGCCAGCAGTTACTCTCCCGAACGGGGCCTTTCACCCCTCCACTTT. Translated: CASSYSPERGLSPLHF.

This clonotype was seen a few times. The chain carries TRBV5-5 and TRBJ1-4; D is uncertain. This CDR3 has 15 amino acids. The V and J ends lost 3 bases and 6 bases respectively, with 15 bases between them. Germline V lookup: CDR1 SGHKS, CDR2 YYEKEE (reference sequence). The CDR3 is CASSSDVIYDEKLFF. The CDR3 nucleotides are TGTGCCAGCAGCTCAGACGTTATCTATGATGAAAAACTGTTTTTT. Using reference TRBV5-5 and TRBJ1-4 for the parts outside the CDR3, the full variable domain is DAGVTQSPTHLIKTRGQQVTLRCSPISGHKSVSWYQQVLGQGPQFIFQYYEKEERGRGNFPDRFSARQFPNYSSELNVNALLLGDSALYLCASSSDVIYDEKLFFGSGTQLSVL.

CDR3 amino acids: CASRAGQGKNEQFF. The CDR3 DNA is TGTGCCAGCAGAGCAGGACAGGGGAAAAATGAGCAGTTCTTC. The chain has TRBV11-2 and TRBJ2-1; TRBD1 matches 9 bases. After removal of 6 bases from V and 7 bases from J, the junction contained 7 bases not matched to a gene. From germline, CDR1 is SGHAT and CDR2 FQNNGV. The CDR3 extends over 14 amino acids.

This clonotype has a count of ten or more. V and J are TRBV3-1 and TRBJ1-1; no definite D call. Trimming removed 5 bases from V and 4 bases from J, with 17 bases in between. The CDR3 contains 15 residues. The germline gives CDR1 LGHDT, CDR2 YNNKEL (reference sequence). CDR3 sequence: CASSNPSVSGTEAFF. For the CDR3, the DNA is TGTGCCAGCAGCAACCCCTCGGTGTCAGGCACTGAAGCTTTCTTT.

There are many counts of this clonotype. The chain combines TRBV27 with TRBJ2-7, with D perhaps matching TRBD2 (5 bases). The CDR3 loop spans 16 amino acids. From germline, CDR1 is MNHEY and CDR2 SMNVEV (reference sequence). V was clipped by 3 bases and J by 0 bases, with 15 bases between them. CDR3 residues: CASSLEANFRSYEQYF. The CDR3 coding sequence is TGTGCCAGCAGTTTGGAGGCCAATTTTCGCTCCTACGAGCAGTACTTC.

A remark on this clonotype: The CDR3 ends on some other residue instead of the conserved phenylalanine or tryptophan, so this is likely a read error. The genes are TRBV5-1 and TRBJ2-3; TRBD2 aligns across 8 bases. In germline, CDR1 is SGHRS, CDR2 YFSETQ. This CDR3 spans 16 amino acids. As DNA, the CDR3 is TGTGCCAGCAGCCTTCCAGCGGGGGCTCCTTTTGGAACGCAGTATTCT. Its translation: CASSLPAGAPFGTQYS.